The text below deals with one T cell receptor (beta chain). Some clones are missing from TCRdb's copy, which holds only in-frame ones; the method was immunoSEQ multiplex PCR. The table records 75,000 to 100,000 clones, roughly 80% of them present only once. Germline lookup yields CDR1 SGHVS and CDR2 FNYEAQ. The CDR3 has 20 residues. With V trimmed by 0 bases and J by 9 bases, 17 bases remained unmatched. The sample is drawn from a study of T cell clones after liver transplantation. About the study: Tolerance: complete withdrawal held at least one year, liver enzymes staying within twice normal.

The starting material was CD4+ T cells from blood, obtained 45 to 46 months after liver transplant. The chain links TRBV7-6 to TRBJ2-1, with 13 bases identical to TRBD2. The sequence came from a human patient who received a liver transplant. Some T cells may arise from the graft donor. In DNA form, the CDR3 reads TGTGCCAGCAGCTTAGCGTACCCGGGACTAGCGGGGAAGAGGGGAAGTGAGCAGTTCTTC. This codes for CASSLAYPGLAGKRGSEQFF.